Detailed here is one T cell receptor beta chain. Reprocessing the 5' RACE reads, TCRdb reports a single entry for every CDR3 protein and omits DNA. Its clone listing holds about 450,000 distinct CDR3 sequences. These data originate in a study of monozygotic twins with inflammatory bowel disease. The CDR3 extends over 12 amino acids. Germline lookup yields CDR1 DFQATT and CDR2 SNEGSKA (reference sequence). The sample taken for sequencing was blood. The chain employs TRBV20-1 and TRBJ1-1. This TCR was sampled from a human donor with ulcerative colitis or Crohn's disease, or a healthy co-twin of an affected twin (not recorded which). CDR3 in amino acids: CSALVIYTEAFF.